This TCR beta chain was captured by sequencing in a study of cytomegalovirus exposure and HLA in healthy donors. Study-wide background: Findings of an earlier analysis included over 95 million unique TCR beta sequences from roughly 200 million T cells. From HLA-typed donors, an early data release held about 92 million unique TCRs. Points from the study as a whole: For TCR beta chains, V- and J-gene trimming was later linked to a missense DCLRE1C variant. A list of more than 150 TCR beta chains associated with cytomegalovirus was given.

CDR1 is MNHNS and CDR2 is SASEGT in the germline V gene. The CDR3 totals 15 residues. Losses at the gene ends were 6 bases for V and 5 bases for J; bases not matched to a gene: 7. It was with 60 Vbeta and 13 Jbeta primers that the PCR ran. Libraries were prepared by immunoSEQ multiplex PCR; TCRdb keeps only in-frame clonotypes and omits some of them. Of around 200,000 clones in the sample, around 85% were seen once. Points on this clone: Its antigen is not identified.

The V gene is TRBV6-1, the J gene TRBJ2-5; 12 bases are a match to TRBD2. This receptor was identified in a man between 40 and 49 years old in good health and CMV-seropositive. Material: PBMCs. The CDR3 protein is CASRASGGARETQYF. DNA of the CDR3: TGTGCCAGCAGAGCTAGCGGGGGGGCCCGTGAGACCCAGTACTTC.